This TCR beta chain was found in a study of T cells of healthy individuals. At least ten counts were recorded for this clonotype. TCRdb itself ran the 5' RACE reads through MiXCR, one entry per CDR3 protein. The data contain 63,000 or so distinct CDR3 sequences, roughly 16% of them singletons. Germline loops: CDR1 ENHRY, CDR2 SYGVKD. This CDR3 is built from 12 residues. Unmatched junction bases numbered 0, after V lost 5 bases and J lost 5 bases. This TCR was recovered from a human donor in good health. The chain uses TRBV10-3 and TRBJ2-1, with 7 bases fitting TRBD2. CDR3 in amino acids: CAISRGDNEQFF. The CDR3 coding sequence is TGTGCCATCAGTCGGGGGGACAATGAGCAGTTCTTC.